Below are 32 T cell receptor beta chains sequenced from a single sample in a study of T cells in women clearing cervical HPV infection. Here immunoSEQ multiplex PCR was the method, and the copy in TCRdb shows in-frame clones only, minus some. This repertoire includes tens of thousands of clones. Source material: blood buffy coat. The receptors were gathered from a woman aged 18 to 75 with a cervical HPV16 infection that either progressed to CIN3+ or cleared (not recorded which).

The CDR3 protein is CASSEVGSLVGRNEQFF. CDR3 bases read: TGTGCCAGTAGTGAGGTAGGGTCCCTCGTAGGCCGAAATGAG. The chain links TRBV19 to TRBJ2-1, with D unresolved. The read terminates 3 residues before the CDR3 end, so the remaining end is supplied by the germline J gene. The CDR3 runs 17 residues. CDR1 and CDR2 (germline): LNHDA, SQIVND (reference sequence). V gave up 5 bases and J gave up 7 bases, with 24 bases separating them.

Of note for this clone: The sequence runs out 3 residues before the end of the CDR3; the remainder is reconstructed from the germline J gene. The chain joins TRBV7-7 to TRBJ2-5; a possible D gene is TRBD2 (5 bases). Trimming removed 5 bases from V and 1 base from J, with 14 bases in between. Germline V gene lookup returns CDR1 SSHAT and CDR2 FNYEAQ (reference sequence). CDR3 size: 15 residues. The sequenced CDR3 bases are TGTGCCAGCAGCCCCGTGAGCGGTACCCAAGAGACC. This codes for CASSPVSGTQET. The full CDR3 is CASSPVSGTQETQYF.

Concerning this clone: The read ends 3 residues before the CDR3 terminus; that terminus is restored from the germline J gene. V is TRBV18 and J is TRBJ2-1; D may be TRBD2 (6 bases). Germline V lookup: CDR1 KGHSH, CDR2 LQKENI. The CDR3 is 14 residues long. Deletions cut 1 base from V and 7 bases from J, with 11 bases between. The CDR3 reads CASSPLAVENEQFF. CDR3 DNA, as far as it was read: TGTGCCAGCTCACCACTAGCGGTGGAAAATGAG.

Concerning this clone: Read coverage stops 3 residues before the CDR3 terminus; the germline J gene supplies the remainder. The rearrangement joins TRBV18 to TRBJ2-2; TRBD1 might be the D (5 bases). The CDR3 loop spans 17 amino acids. Germline V gene lookup returns CDR1 KGHSH and CDR2 LQKENI. The sequenced CDR3 bases are TGTGCCAGCTCACCCTGGTCGACCGTGTCTGGGGCCAACGTG. Residues: CASSPWSTVSGANV. The CDR3 in its entirety is CASSPWSTVSGANVLFF. Variable domain in full (rest from reference TRBV18 and TRBJ2-2): NAGVMQNPRHLVRRRGQEARLRCSPMKGHSHVYWYRQLPEEGLKFMVYLQKENIIDESGMPKERFSAEFPKEGPSILRIQQVVRGDSAAYFCASSPWSTVSGANVLFFGEGSRLTVL.

CDR3 DNA (partial): TGTGCCTGGAGTGCGGGGACTAGCGGGATCCAAGAGACG. Translating it yields CAWSAGTSGIQET. The whole CDR3 reads CAWSAGTSGIQETQYF. This chain links TRBV30 with TRBJ2-3; the match to TRBD2 covers 13 bases. The read falls 3 residues short of the CDR3 end, and the missing part is taken from the germline J gene. CDR1 and CDR2 (germline): GTSNPN, SVGIG (reference sequence). The CDR3 length is 16 residues.

Comments on this clone: The observed sequence ends 3 residues before the CDR3 terminus, with the missing tail filled in from the germline J gene. V usage is TRBV6-2 or TRBV6-3 and J usage is TRBJ2-1; D is unresolved. The length of the CDR3 is 13 residues. V lost 10 bases and J 5 bases, leaving 15 bases between the germline ends. CDR1 and CDR2 (germline): MNHEY, SVGEGT. The CDR3 sequence: CAIKPPANNEQFF. The CDR3 DNA, read in part, is TGTGCCATCAAACCTCCAGCGAACAATGAG.

A remark on this clone: The observed sequence ends 3 residues before the CDR3 terminus, with the missing tail filled in from the germline J gene. J is TRBJ2-1 and V is TRBV5-1, with TRBD2 matching 11 bases. V was clipped by 3 bases and J by 5 bases; unmatched bases: 19. Germline-derived CDR1 and CDR2 are SGHRS and YFSETQ. The CDR3 loop spans 20 amino acids. CDR3 loop: CASSSPPLAGDPRRDNEQFF. The DNA read from the CDR3 is TGCGCCAGCAGCTCCCCCCCACTAGCGGGAGACCCTCGAAGGGACAATGAG. The full variable domain, its missing parts supplied by reference TRBV5-1 and TRBJ2-1, is KAGVTQTPRYLIKTRGQQVTLSCSPISGHRSVSWYQQTPGQGLQFLFEYFSETQRNKGNFPGRFSGRQFSNSRSEMNVSTLELGDSALYLCASSSPPLAGDPRRDNEQFFGPGTRLTVL.

Regarding this clone: The read halts 3 residues ahead of the CDR3 end, with the missing end drawn from the germline J gene. The chain employs TRBV20-1 and TRBJ2-7; D may be TRBD1 (5 bases). Germline CDR1 and CDR2: DFQATT and SNEGSKA (reference sequence). This CDR3 is built from 12 residues. Trimming stripped 3 bases from V and 0 bases from J, with 6 bases between. CDR3 region: CSARGPSYEQYF. Incomplete CDR3 DNA: TGCAGTGCTAGGGGGCCCTCCTACGAG.

With regard to this clone: Read data end 3 residues before the CDR3 end; the end is taken from the germline J gene. J is TRBJ2-5 and V is TRBV19; 12 bases are a match to TRBD2. V shed 5 bases, J shed 4 bases, and the junction held 11 bases outside the gene matches. CDR3 length equals 17 residues. CDR1 and CDR2 from the germline V gene are LNHDA and SQIVND (reference sequence). CDR3 in amino acids: CASSLTSGSLGGETQYF. The sequenced part of the CDR3 DNA is TGTGCCAGTAGTCTGACTAGCGGGAGTTTGGGTGGAGAGACC. The whole variable domain, remainder taken from reference TRBV19 and TRBJ2-5, is DGGITQSPKYLFRKEGQNVTLSCEQNLNHDAMYWYRQDPGQGLRLIYYSQIVNDFQKGDIAEGYSVSREKKESFPLTVTSAQKNPTAFYLCASSLTSGSLGGETQYFGPGTRLLVL.

Turning to this clone: The read ends 3 residues before the CDR3 terminus; that terminus is restored from the germline J gene. J is TRBJ2-2 and V is TRBV5-1, with TRBD2 identical over 8 bases. The CDR3 sequence is 17 residues long. With 0 bases clipped from V and 3 bases from J, the junction kept 7 bases outside the gene matches. CDR1 and CDR2 from the germline V gene are SGHRS and YFSETQ. The CDR3 reads CASSLGVAGPYTGELFF. CDR3 bases read: TGCGCCAGCAGCTTGGGCGTAGCGGGACCTTACACCGGGGAG.

Notes on this clone: Sequencing ends 3 residues short of the CDR3 end; the germline J gene provides the rest. V is TRBV5-1 and J is TRBJ2-1, with 12 positions matching TRBD2. CDR1 SGHRS and CDR2 YFSETQ come from the germline V gene. The CDR3 spans 17 residues. With 0 bases clipped from V and 6 bases from J, the junction kept 7 bases outside the gene matches. CDR3 DNA (partial): TGCGCCAGCAGCTTGGCCGCTCTAGCGGGGGGGACCAATGAG. It encodes CASSLAALAGGTNE. The complete CDR3 reads CASSLAALAGGTNEQFF.

Concerning this clone: Sequencing ends 3 residues short of the CDR3 end; the germline J gene provides the rest. The chain recombines TRBV6-2 or TRBV6-3 with TRBJ2-7, with TRBD2 matching over 14 bases. V shed 6 bases and J 2 bases; nucleotides not matched to a gene: 9. Germline lookup yields CDR1 MNHEY and CDR2 SVGEGT. The CDR3 length is 17 residues. This chain's CDR3 is CASSFGLAGGLTYEQYF. The CDR3 bases that were read are TGTGCCAGCAGCTTCGGACTAGCGGGGGGCCTGACCTACGAG.

Concerning this clone itself: The CDR3 end is not reached by the read, which stops 3 residues before it; the germline J gene fills it in. The chain combines TRBV14 with TRBJ1-4; D is possibly TRBD1 (6 bases). Looked up from germline, CDR1 is SGHDN and CDR2 is FVKESK. Trimming stripped 1 base from V and 6 bases from J, with 12 bases between. The CDR3 length is 15 residues. CDR3 in amino acids: CASSQATGYYEKLFF. CDR3 DNA, as far as it was read: TGTGCCAGCAGCCAAGCGACAGGATACTATGAAAAA.

Points on this clone: Read sequence stops 3 residues before the CDR3 end, and the germline J gene provides the missing end. This rearrangement joins TRBV7-3 to TRBJ1-1; D is perhaps TRBD1 (5 bases). CDR3 length: 14 amino acids. Germline V gives CDR1 SGHTA, CDR2 FQGTGA. V dropped 0 bases and J dropped 5 bases, with 10 bases sitting between them. CDR3 DNA, as far as it was read: TGTGCCAGCAGCTTAACGGGGGGGAGGACTGAA. It yields the protein CASSLTGGRTE. The entire CDR3 reads CASSLTGGRTEAFF.

Regarding this clone: Sequencing ends 3 residues short of the CDR3 end; the germline J gene provides the rest. The chain combines TRBV6-2 or TRBV6-3 with TRBJ2-1; D might be TRBD1 or TRBD2, each matching 6 bases. The CDR3 spans 12 residues. Germline values: CDR1 MNHEY, CDR2 SVGEGT. Between the trimmed V and J ends, which lost 10 bases and 9 bases, there was a span of 16 bases. CDR3 DNA, as far as it was read: TGTGCCACGGAGGGATTAGGGGGTGAG. It encodes CATEGLGGE. The complete CDR3 protein is CATEGLGGEQFF.

Of note for this clone: The DNA ends 3 residues before the CDR3 does, and the rest of the CDR3 is filled in from the germline J gene. The chain joins TRBV2 to TRBJ2-2; the D is unclear. The germline CDR1 and CDR2 sequences are SNHLY and FYNNEI. The V and J ends lost 1 base and 6 bases respectively, with 3 bases between them. CDR3 size: 12 residues. This CDR3 is CASSEEAGELFF. Incomplete CDR3 DNA: TGTGCCAGCAGTGAAGAGGCCGGGGAG.

Notes on this clone: The read falls 3 residues short of the CDR3 end, and the missing part is taken from the germline J gene. V is TRBV30 and J is TRBJ2-5; 9 nucleotides align to TRBD2. J was trimmed by 2 bases and V by 0 bases; bases with no gene match: 4. The V gene's germline CDR1 is GTSNPN and CDR2 SVGIG (reference sequence). This CDR3 is built from 15 residues. CDR3 DNA (partial): TGTGCCTGGAGTGTACGAGCGGGGGGACAAGAGACC. It specifies CAWSVRAGGQET. In full, the CDR3 is CAWSVRAGGQETQYF.

The CDR3 sequence is CSVADRYQETQYF. The sequenced CDR3 bases are TGCAGCGTCGCAGACAGATACCAAGAGACG. The V gene is TRBV29-1, the J gene TRBJ2-3, with D possibly being TRBD1 (5 bases). The CDR3 is cut off 3 residues early in the read; its end comes from the germline J gene. This CDR3 comprises 13 residues. Germline lookup yields CDR1 SQVTM and CDR2 ANQGSEA.

Of note for this clone: The sequenced fragment ends 3 residues before the CDR3 boundary, so the rest is inferred from the germline J gene. This chain uses TRBV5-1 with TRBJ2-2, with 8 bases lining up with TRBD2. The V gene end was trimmed by 2 bases and the J gene end by 7 bases; junction bases not matched to a gene: 7. CDR1 and CDR2 (germline): SGHRS, YFSETQ. The CDR3 consists of 15 residues. CDR3 region: CASSFGAGEVGELFF. Incomplete CDR3 DNA: TGCGCCAGCAGCTTCGGAGCGGGAGAAGTCGGGGAG.

With respect to this clone: The CDR3 end is not reached by the read, which stops 3 residues before it; the germline J gene fills it in. The chain combines TRBV19 with TRBJ2-2; 12 nucleotides match TRBD2. The CDR3 runs 18 residues. After removal of 1 base from V and 4 bases from J, the junction contained 7 bases not matched to a gene. CDR1 is LNHDA, CDR2 SQIVND, per germline (reference sequence). CDR3 DNA (partial): TGTGCCAGTAGTATAGGGCTAGCGGGAGGGCCGGGCACCGGGGAG. This translates into CASSIGLAGGPGTGE. From start to end, the CDR3 is CASSIGLAGGPGTGELFF.

Note on this clone: The read halts 3 residues ahead of the CDR3 end, with the missing end drawn from the germline J gene. This chain uses TRBV19 with TRBJ1-4; TRBD1 aligns across 8 bases. CDR3 length equals 13 residues. Trimming took 9 bases from V and 2 from J; bases not matched to a gene: 2. The germline V gene encodes CDR1 LNHDA and CDR2 SQIVND (reference sequence). The DNA read from the CDR3 is TGTGCCAGGAGACAGGGGACTAATGAAAAA. Its protein product is CARRQGTNEK. From start to end, the CDR3 is CARRQGTNEKLFF. Combining the CDR3 with reference TRBV19 and TRBJ1-4 gives the whole variable domain DGGITQSPKYLFRKEGQNVTLSCEQNLNHDAMYWYRQDPGQGLRLIYYSQIVNDFQKGDIAEGYSVSREKKESFPLTVTSAQKNPTAFYLCARRQGTNEKLFFGSGTQLSVL.

Comments on this clone: With the read ending 3 residues before the CDR3 end, the germline J gene is used to fill in that end. The V gene is TRBV20-1, the J gene TRBJ2-3; 8 bases are shared with TRBD2. From germline, CDR1 is DFQATT and CDR2 SNEGSKA (reference sequence). Trimming removed 6 bases from V and 3 bases from J; junction bases left unmatched: 8. The CDR3 consists of 14 residues. CDR3 residues: CSAGVGGETDTQYF. The DNA read from the CDR3 is TGCAGTGCGGGCGTCGGGGGGGAAACAGATACG.

Details on this clone: The read falls 3 residues short of the CDR3 end, and the missing part is taken from the germline J gene. This rearrangement joins TRBV2 to TRBJ1-2; the D gene is possibly TRBD1 (6 bases). The CDR3 consists of 14 residues. Germline-derived CDR1 and CDR2 are SNHLY and FYNNEI. V shed 3 bases and J shed 2 bases, with 10 bases lying between them. The CDR3 bases that were read are TGTGCCAGCAGTGAGCCACAGGGAAACTATGGC. The encoded protein is CASSEPQGNYG. From start to end, the CDR3 is CASSEPQGNYGYTF. The whole variable domain, remainder taken from reference TRBV2 and TRBJ1-2, is EPEVTQTPSHQVTQMGQEVILRCVPISNHLYFYWYRQILGQKVEFLVSFYNNEISEKSEIFDDQFSVERPDGSNFTLKIRSTKLEDSAMYFCASSEPQGNYGYTFGSGTRLTVV.

Concerning this clone itself: The read gets to within 3 residues of the CDR3 end, and the germline J gene fills in the rest. The chain joins TRBV29-1 to TRBJ2-3; weak D call: TRBD1 (7 bases). The CDR3 spans 14 residues. Germline lookup yields CDR1 SQVTM and CDR2 ANQGSEA. V lost 4 bases, J lost 1 base, and 12 bases lay in between. The CDR3 sequence: CSVAGRGGTDTQYF. The sequenced CDR3 bases are TGCAGCGTTGCGGGCAGGGGGGGCACAGATACG.

A word on this clone: Read coverage stops 3 residues before the CDR3 terminus; the germline J gene supplies the remainder. The chain carries TRBV7-3 and TRBJ2-1; TRBD1 aligns across 7 bases. Germline V gene data show CDR1 as SGHTA and CDR2 as FQGTGA. V lost 5 bases to trimming and J lost 4 bases; unmatched junction nucleotides: 2. The CDR3 spans 13 residues. The sequenced CDR3 bases are TGTGCCAGCAGCCTGACAGGGTACAATGAG. Translating it yields CASSLTGYNE. In full, the CDR3 reads CASSLTGYNEQFF.

Partial CDR3 DNA: TGCGCCAGCAGCTTTTCCGGGCGGGATTCACCA. Translation gives CASSFSGRDSP. The whole CDR3 protein reads CASSFSGRDSPLFF. The chain carries TRBV5-1 and TRBJ1-4; D call uncertain. The CDR3 goes on 3 residues after the read ends, and that part is filled in from the germline J gene. CDR1 is SGHRS and CDR2 is YFSETQ in the germline V gene. The CDR3 extends over 14 amino acids.

In the case of this clone: The read terminates 3 residues ahead of where the CDR3 ends, so the germline J gene completes it. The rearrangement links TRBV19 to TRBJ2-3; 11 nucleotides align to TRBD1. CDR1 is LNHDA and CDR2 is SQIVND in the germline V gene (reference sequence). The CDR3 length is 14 residues. This chain's CDR3 is CASSMGGQGGTQYF. The part of the CDR3 DNA that was read is TGTGCCAGTAGTATGGGGGGACAGGGGGGGACG.

A word on this clone: The read comes to an end 3 residues before the CDR3 does, leaving the germline J gene to fill in the end. This chain links TRBV5-1 with TRBJ2-5; tentative D call: TRBD2 (6 bases). The CDR3 extends over 15 amino acids. V lost 1 base, J lost 7 bases, and 17 bases lay in between. Germline CDR1 reads SGHRS; CDR2 reads YFSETQ. CDR3 sequence: CASSLTPGVEGTQYF. Incomplete CDR3 DNA: TGCGCCAGCAGCTTGACGCCGGGGGTTGAGGGGACC. The variable domain in full, with the rest retrieved from reference TRBV5-1 and TRBJ2-5, is KAGVTQTPRYLIKTRGQQVTLSCSPISGHRSVSWYQQTPGQGLQFLFEYFSETQRNKGNFPGRFSGRQFSNSRSEMNVSTLELGDSALYLCASSLTPGVEGTQYFGPGTRLLVL.

The sequenced CDR3 bases are TGTGCCAGCAGCTTTGGGACAGGGGATGAAAAA. Its translation: CASSFGTGDEK. The full-length CDR3 reads as CASSFGTGDEKLFF. This rearrangement joins TRBV5-5 to TRBJ1-4, with 10 positions matching TRBD1. The CDR3 end is not reached by the read, which stops 3 residues before it; the germline J gene fills it in. The V segment lost 2 bases and the J segment 6 bases; nucleotides outside the gene matches: 1. Germline V gene lookup returns CDR1 SGHKS and CDR2 YYEKEE (reference sequence). The CDR3 totals 14 residues.

Of note for this clone: Coverage ceases 3 residues before the CDR3 finishes, and the germline J gene fills in the end. This chain links TRBV16 with TRBJ1-1; D uncertain. There are 13 residues in the CDR3. Germline V gene lookup returns CDR1 KGHSY and CDR2 FQNENV. V was cut by 5 bases and J by 0 bases, with 7 bases left in between. CDR3 sequence reads: CASSVTVNTEAFF. The sequenced part of the CDR3 DNA is TGTGCCAGCAGCGTCACAGTGAACACTGAA.

As regards this clone: The sequence runs out 3 residues before the end of the CDR3; the remainder is reconstructed from the germline J gene. Other DNA sequences in this specimen translate into the identical CDR3. The genes are TRBV7-9 and TRBJ1-4; D may be TRBD1 (5 bases). Between the trimmed V and J ends, which lost 8 bases and 8 bases, there was a span of 12 bases. The V gene's germline CDR1 is SEHNR and CDR2 FQNEAQ (reference sequence). The CDR3 runs to 12 residues. The CDR3 loop is CASLAGDEKLFF. The CDR3 DNA, read in part, is TGTGCCAGCCTGGCGGGGGACGAAAAA.

Comments on this clone: The read falls 3 residues short of the CDR3 end, and the missing part is taken from the germline J gene. This chain joins TRBV11-2 and TRBJ2-7, with 7 positions matching TRBD1. Germline loops: CDR1 SGHAT, CDR2 FQNNGV. V was clipped by 5 bases and J by 4 bases; unmatched bases: 8. This CDR3 comprises 14 residues. The CDR3 reads CASSANRGFYEQYF. Incomplete CDR3 DNA: TGTGCCAGCAGCGCCAACAGGGGTTTTTACGAG.